This TCR beta chain originates from a study of cytomegalovirus exposure and HLA in healthy donors. Study-wide results and caveats: The study reported that TCR beta sequences accurately predicted HLA-A and HLA-B alleles in most subjects.

This clone was observed once. The antigen is unknown. Primers for the PCR totalled 60 Vbeta and 13 Jbeta. The method was immunoSEQ multiplex PCR; TCRdb's version includes in-frame clones alone and lacks a portion of them. The sample has roughly 230,000 clones, 80% to 95% seen once. Per the germline V gene, CDR1 is SQVTM and CDR2 is ANQGSEA. V shed 6 bases and J 0 bases; nucleotides not matched to a gene: 3. The CDR3 totals 13 residues. The receptor comes from a girl aged 2 to 9 in good health and CMV-seronegative. J is TRBJ2-3 and V is TRBV29-1; 7 bases align to TRBD1. The sequenced material came from PBMCs. The CDR3: CSVGTASTDTQYF. Written as DNA, the CDR3 is TGCAGCGTCGGGACAGCTAGCACAGATACGCAGTATTTT.